This TCR beta chain was found in a study of cytomegalovirus exposure and HLA in healthy donors. Study summary: A preliminary data release comprised around 85 million unique TCRs obtained from HLA-typed donors. Of the donors genotyped, some 400 in all, less than 90% fell in the Caucasian-associated ancestry cluster.

This clone has a single count. The PCR used 60 Vbeta and 13 Jbeta primers. Clones were read by immunoSEQ multiplex PCR, and TCRdb kept only the in-frame ones, dropping some. Counted here are about 140,000 clones, just over 65% occurring once; the ten biggest clones make up 6.5%. The trim removed 0 bases at V and 2 bases at J, leaving 11 bases unmatched. Germline loops: CDR1 SGHRS, CDR2 YFSETQ. This CDR3 has 17 residues. Material: PBMCs. This TCR was recovered from a woman aged 55-70 years in good health and CMV-seronegative. The chain carries TRBV5-1 and TRBJ2-7; 7 bases line up with TRBD2. CDR3 sequence (DNA): TGCGCCAGCAGCTTGGAGTCAGCGGGACGGAGAACCTACGAGCAGTACTTC. Translating it yields CASSLESAGRRTYEQYF.